This TCR beta chain was sequenced for a study (dated by TCRdb to 2015 to 2016). The method behind the library was RT-PCR. TCRdb lists the instrument as Illumina MiSeq. The public sequencing data were trimmed at Q25 with fastp and processed into clonotypes with MiXCR by TCRdb, which kept only in-frame beta chains. All rows with the same CDR3 protein become a single entry with the most common DNA and genes. The sample table lists more than 550,000 distinct CDR3 sequences, around 14% of them with a count of one. Together, the top ten hold roughly 3.6% of the sample. Inclusive of the bounding cysteine and phenylalanine, the CDR3 is 12 residues long. Here the CDR3 DNA is all that survives: 36 bases in frame from base 1. Per the germline V gene, MDHEN is the CDR1 and SYDVKM is the CDR2. V is cut back by 4 bases and J by 4 bases, with 0 bases in the junction unmatched. Details on this clonotype: No cognate antigen has been identified for it. Qualities for individual bases were not recorded, and no much larger clone is one base off.

The rearrangement combines TRBV28 with TRBJ2-5, with 7 bases matching TRBD2. The clonotype comes from a female donor in good health, serving as a healthy control. Material for sequencing was memory CD4+ T cells from blood. The CDR3: CASSWGGETQYF. The nucleotide sequence is TGTGCCAGCAGTTGGGGGGGAGAGACCCAGTACTTC.